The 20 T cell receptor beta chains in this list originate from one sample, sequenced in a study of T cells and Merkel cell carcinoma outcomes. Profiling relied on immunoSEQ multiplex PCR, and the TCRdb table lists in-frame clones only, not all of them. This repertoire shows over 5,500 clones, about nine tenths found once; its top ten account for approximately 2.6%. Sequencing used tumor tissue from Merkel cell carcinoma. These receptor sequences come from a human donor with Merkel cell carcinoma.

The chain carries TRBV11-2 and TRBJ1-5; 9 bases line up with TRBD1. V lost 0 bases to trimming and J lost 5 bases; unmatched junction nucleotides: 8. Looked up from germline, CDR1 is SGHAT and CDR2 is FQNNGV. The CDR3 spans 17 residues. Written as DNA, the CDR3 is TGTGCCAGCAGCTTAGACCCGGGACAGGGAACACATCAGCCCCAGCATTTT. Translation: CASSLDPGQGTHQPQHF.

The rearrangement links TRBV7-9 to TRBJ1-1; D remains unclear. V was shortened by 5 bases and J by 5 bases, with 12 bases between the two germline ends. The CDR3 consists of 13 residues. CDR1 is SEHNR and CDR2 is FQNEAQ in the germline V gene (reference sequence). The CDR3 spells CASSPIGSTEAFF. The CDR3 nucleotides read TGTGCCAGCAGCCCCATCGGGTCGACTGAAGCTTTCTTT.

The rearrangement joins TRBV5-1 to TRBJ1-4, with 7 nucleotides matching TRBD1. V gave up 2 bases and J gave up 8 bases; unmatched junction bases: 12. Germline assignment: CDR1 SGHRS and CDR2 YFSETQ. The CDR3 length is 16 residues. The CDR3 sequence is CASSFLAGQITEKLFF. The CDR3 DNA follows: TGCGCCAGCAGCTTCCTGGCGGGACAGATAACCGAAAAACTGTTTTTT. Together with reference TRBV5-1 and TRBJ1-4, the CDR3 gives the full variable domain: KAGVTQTPRYLIKTRGQQVTLSCSPISGHRSVSWYQQTPGQGLQFLFEYFSETQRNKGNFPGRFSGRQFSNSRSEMNVSTLELGDSALYLCASSFLAGQITEKLFFGSGTQLSVL.

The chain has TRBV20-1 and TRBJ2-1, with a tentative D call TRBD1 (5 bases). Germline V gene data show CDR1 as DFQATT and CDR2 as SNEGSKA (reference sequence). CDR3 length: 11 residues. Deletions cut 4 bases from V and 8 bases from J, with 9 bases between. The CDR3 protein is CSATGIDEQFF. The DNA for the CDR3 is TGCAGTGCTACAGGGATCGATGAGCAGTTCTTC.

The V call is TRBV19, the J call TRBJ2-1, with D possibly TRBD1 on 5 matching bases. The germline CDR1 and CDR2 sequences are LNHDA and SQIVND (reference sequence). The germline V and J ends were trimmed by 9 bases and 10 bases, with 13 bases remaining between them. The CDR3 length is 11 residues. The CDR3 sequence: CASLLGAEQFF. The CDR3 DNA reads TGTGCCAGCCTTTTAGGGGCGGAGCAGTTCTTC.

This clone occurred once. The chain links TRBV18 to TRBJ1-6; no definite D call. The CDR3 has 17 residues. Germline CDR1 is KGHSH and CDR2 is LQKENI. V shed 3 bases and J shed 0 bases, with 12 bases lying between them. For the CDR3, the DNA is TGTGCCAGCTCACCGAGGACGGCGAGCTCCTATAATTCACCCCTCCACTTT. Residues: CASSPRTASSYNSPLHF.

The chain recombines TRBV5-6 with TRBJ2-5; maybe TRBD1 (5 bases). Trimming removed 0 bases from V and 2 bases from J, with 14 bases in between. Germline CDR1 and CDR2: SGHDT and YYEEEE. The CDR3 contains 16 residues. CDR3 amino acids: CASSLVRVRAQETQYF. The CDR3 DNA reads TGTGCCAGCAGCTTGGTTCGGGTCAGGGCGCAAGAGACCCAGTACTTC.

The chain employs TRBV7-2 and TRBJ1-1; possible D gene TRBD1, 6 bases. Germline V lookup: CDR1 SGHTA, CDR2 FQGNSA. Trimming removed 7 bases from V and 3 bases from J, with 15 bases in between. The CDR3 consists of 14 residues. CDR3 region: CASTITGIDTEAFF. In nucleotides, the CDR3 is TGTGCCAGCACTATCACAGGGATTGACACTGAAGCTTTCTTT.

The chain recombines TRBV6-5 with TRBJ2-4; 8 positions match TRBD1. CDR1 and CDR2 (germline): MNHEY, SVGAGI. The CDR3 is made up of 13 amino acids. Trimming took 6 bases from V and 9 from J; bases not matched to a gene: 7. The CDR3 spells CASSDRGRSIQYF. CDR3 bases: TGTGCCAGCAGCGACAGGGGAAGGAGCATTCAGTACTTC.

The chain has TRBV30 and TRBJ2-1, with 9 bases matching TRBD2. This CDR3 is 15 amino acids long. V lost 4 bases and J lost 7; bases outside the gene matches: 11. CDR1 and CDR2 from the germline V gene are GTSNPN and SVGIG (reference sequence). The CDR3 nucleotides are TGTGCCTGGAACCCCAGCGGGGGGATGAAGAATGAGCAGTTCTTC. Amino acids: CAWNPSGGMKNEQFF.

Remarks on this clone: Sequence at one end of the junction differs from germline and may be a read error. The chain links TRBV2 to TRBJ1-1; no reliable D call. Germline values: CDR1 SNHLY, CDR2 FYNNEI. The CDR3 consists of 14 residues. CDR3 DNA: TGTGCCAGCAGTGAAAGGAGCTTTGACACTAAAGCTTTCTTT. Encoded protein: CASSERSFDTKAFF.

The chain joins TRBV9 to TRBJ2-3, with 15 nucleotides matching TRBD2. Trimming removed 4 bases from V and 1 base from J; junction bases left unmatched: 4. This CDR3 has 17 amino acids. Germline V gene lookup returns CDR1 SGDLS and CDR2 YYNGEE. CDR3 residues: CASSPGTSGGRTDTQYF. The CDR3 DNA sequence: TGTGCCAGCAGCCCCGGGACTAGCGGGGGGCGCACAGATACGCAGTATTTT.

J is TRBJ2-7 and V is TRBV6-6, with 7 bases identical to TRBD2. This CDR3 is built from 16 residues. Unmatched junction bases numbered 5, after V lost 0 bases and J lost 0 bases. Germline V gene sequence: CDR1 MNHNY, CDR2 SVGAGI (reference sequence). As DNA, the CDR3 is TGTGCCAGCAGTTACTCGGAGCGGGGACCCTCCTACGAGCAGTACGTC. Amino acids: CASSYSERGPSYEQYV.

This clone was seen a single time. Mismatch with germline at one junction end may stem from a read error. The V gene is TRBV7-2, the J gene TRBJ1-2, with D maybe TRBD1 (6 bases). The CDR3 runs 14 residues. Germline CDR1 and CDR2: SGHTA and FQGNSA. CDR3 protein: CASSLDLGAMGYTF. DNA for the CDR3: TGTGCCAGCAGTTTAGATCTGGGGGCGATGGGCTACACCTTC.

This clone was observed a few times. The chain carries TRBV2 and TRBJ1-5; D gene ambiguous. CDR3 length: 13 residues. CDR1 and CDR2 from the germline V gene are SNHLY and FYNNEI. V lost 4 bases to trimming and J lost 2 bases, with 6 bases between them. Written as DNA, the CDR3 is TGTGCCAGCAGTGTGGACCGCAATCAGCCCCAGCATTTT. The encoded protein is CASSVDRNQPQHF.

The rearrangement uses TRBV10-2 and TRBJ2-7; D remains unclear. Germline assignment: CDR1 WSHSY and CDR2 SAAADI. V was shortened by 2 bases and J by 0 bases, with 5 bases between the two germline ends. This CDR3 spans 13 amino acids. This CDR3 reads CASSEDSSYEQYV. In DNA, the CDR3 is TGCGCCAGCAGTGAGGATAGCTCCTACGAGCAGTACGTC.

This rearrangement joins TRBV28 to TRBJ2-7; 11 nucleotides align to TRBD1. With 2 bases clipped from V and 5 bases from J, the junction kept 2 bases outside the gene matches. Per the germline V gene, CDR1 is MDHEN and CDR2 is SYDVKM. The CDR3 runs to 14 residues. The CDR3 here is CASSLRGQGDEQYF. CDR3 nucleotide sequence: TGTGCCAGCAGTTTACGGGGACAGGGGGACGAGCAGTACTTC.

The CDR3 is CASSVGQAGTEAFF. CDR3 sequence (DNA): TGCGCCAGCAGCGTGGGGCAGGCGGGCACTGAAGCTTTCTTT. The rearrangement links TRBV5-1 to TRBJ1-1; tentatively, D is TRBD1 (5 bases). V lost 4 bases, J lost 4 bases, and 14 bases lay in between. Germline V gene data show CDR1 as SGHRS and CDR2 as YFSETQ. The CDR3 is 14 amino acids.

CDR3 sequence (DNA): TGTGCCAGCGCTGGCGGGGGCTTTGGGACAGATACGCAGTATTTT. Translated, it gives CASAGGGFGTDTQYF. The chain carries TRBV6-4 and TRBJ2-3; the D gene is possibly TRBD2 (7 bases). Trimming removed 8 bases at V and 3 bases at J, with 18 bases between. CDR1 and CDR2 from the germline V gene are MRHNA and SNTAGT. The CDR3 sequence is 15 residues long.

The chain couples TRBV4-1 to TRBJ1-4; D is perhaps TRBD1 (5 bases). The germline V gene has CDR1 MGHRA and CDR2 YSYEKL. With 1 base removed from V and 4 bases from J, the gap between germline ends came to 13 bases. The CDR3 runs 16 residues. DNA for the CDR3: TGCGCCAGCAGCCAAGTCTATACAGGCCGTAATGAAAAACTGTTTTTT. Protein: CASSQVYTGRNEKLFF.